Below are 11 T cell receptor beta chains sequenced from a single sample in a study of Graves' ophthalmopathy and Graves' hyperthyroidism (dated by TCRdb to 2017 to 2018). TCRdb names Illumina HiSeq 2000 as the instrument used. For repertoire sequencing, TCR beta CDR3 regions were amplified from RNA transcripts. A first-round RT-PCR used HTBI primers with the Qiagen OneStep RT-PCR kit, followed by a second-round multiplex PCR, size selection and purification. The public reads were quality trimmed at Q25 with fastp and then assembled into clones with MiXCR by TCRdb, keeping productive beta chains. Rows merge per CDR3 protein into single entries with the most common DNA and genes. Recorded for this sample are under 800,000 distinct CDR3 sequences; 22% of them occurred a single time. More than 5.5% of the sample is taken by the ten largest. The source material was peripheral blood. The receptor source for this set is a woman in her late teens or twenties with stable Graves' hyperthyroidism. Some clones in this sample may be carry-over from other donors' samples. Donor details come from another sample of the same person, matched by shared clones.

Turning to this clonotype: Given the absence of the conserved phenylalanine or tryptophan at the CDR3 end, a read error is likely. The CDR3 loop reads CASSPSRHEQYL. As DNA, the CDR3 is TGTGCCAGCAGCCCTTCCCGTCACGAGCAGTACTTG. This chain connects TRBV3-1 to TRBJ2-7; D is uncertain. Trimming took off 4 bases at V and 5 bases at J, with 9 bases between the two ends. Germline loops: CDR1 LGHDT, CDR2 YNNKEL (reference sequence). CDR3 size: 12 residues.

This clonotype was recorded at least ten times. J is TRBJ2-7 and V is TRBV20-1; the match to TRBD1 covers 7 bases. CDR3 length: 14 amino acids. Germline CDR1 and CDR2: DFQATT and SNEGSKA (reference sequence). V lost 4 bases, J lost 1 base, and 7 bases stayed unmatched. CDR3 loop: CSATDRVLSYEQYF. The CDR3 bases are TGCAGTGCTACAGACAGGGTATTATCCTACGAGCAGTACTTC.

The chain is built from TRBV2 and TRBJ1-1; D perhaps matches TRBD1 (5 bases). Trimming cost V 8 bases and J 3 bases, with 22 bases left between them. This CDR3 contains 16 residues. CDR1 is SNHLY and CDR2 is FYNNEI in the germline V gene. CDR3 DNA: TGTGCCAGCGACCCGTCCTTAATCCGGGACCACACTGAAGCTTTCTTT. It specifies CASDPSLIRDHTEAFF.

This clonotype was observed many times. The chain uses TRBV5-6 and TRBJ1-1; possibly TRBD1 for D (5 bases). The CDR3 sequence is 14 residues long. The V gene's germline CDR1 is SGHDT and CDR2 YYEEEE. V lost 0 bases, J lost 7 bases, and 13 bases lay in between. DNA for the CDR3: TGTGCCAGCAGCTTGGGGAGGGGTGGTATTGAAGCTTTCTTT. Protein product: CASSLGRGGIEAFF.

The sample holds many counts of this clonotype. The V call is TRBV5-1, the J call TRBJ1-3; possibly TRBD1 for D (6 bases). Trimming left V 1 base short and J 0 bases short, with 11 bases between. Germline lookup yields CDR1 SGHRS and CDR2 YFSETQ. The length of the CDR3 is 16 residues. The CDR3 nucleotides read TGCGCCAGCAGCTTGAGGACAGAAAACTCTGGAAACACCATATATTTT. Its translation: CASSLRTENSGNTIYF.

To note about this clonotype: Mismatch with germline at one junction end may stem from a read error. The chain carries TRBV6-2 or TRBV6-3 and TRBJ1-1, with 8 bases fitting TRBD1. The CDR3 has 13 residues. Germline V gene data show CDR1 as MNHEY and CDR2 as SVGEGT. This chain's CDR3 is CASSWDRYTEACF. The CDR3 nucleotides are TGTGCCAGCAGTTGGGACAGGTATACTGAAGCTTGCTTT.

This clonotype has at least ten counts. The chain has TRBV7-9 and TRBJ2-2, with TRBD1 matching 8 bases. The CDR3 contains 14 residues. Trimming removed 5 bases from V and 7 bases from J; junction bases left unmatched: 6. Germline V gene lookup returns CDR1 SEHNR and CDR2 FQNEAQ (reference sequence). The CDR3 protein is CASSLGQGGGELFF. DNA for the CDR3: TGTGCCAGCAGCCTCGGACAGGGAGGCGGGGAGCTGTTTTTT.

This clonotype was seen at least ten times. This chain connects TRBV7-2 to TRBJ2-7; the D gene could be TRBD1 or TRBD2 (5 bases each). The germline V gene encodes CDR1 SGHTA and CDR2 FQGNSA. The V and J ends lost 2 bases and 6 bases respectively, with 14 bases between them. The CDR3 is 14 residues long. The CDR3 here is CASSLPTGRREQYF. CDR3 coding DNA: TGTGCCAGCAGCTTACCGACGGGGCGTCGCGAGCAGTACTTC.

This clonotype was counted ten times or more. The chain uses TRBV11-2 and TRBJ2-7; possible D gene TRBD2, 6 bases. V lost 5 bases to trimming and J lost 0 bases, with 14 bases between them. This CDR3 region has 15 residues. Germline loops: CDR1 SGHAT, CDR2 FQNNGV. The CDR3 protein is CASSPRDFSSYEQYF. In DNA form, the CDR3 reads TGTGCCAGCAGCCCGCGGGACTTCAGCTCCTACGAGCAGTACTTC. Full variable domain (missing parts from reference TRBV11-2 and TRBJ2-7): EAGVAQSPRYKIIEKRQSVAFWCNPISGHATLYWYQQILGQGPKLLIQFQNNGVVDDSQLPKDRFSAERLKGVDSTLKIQPAKLEDSAVYLCASSPRDFSSYEQYFGPGTRLTVT.

The J gene is TRBJ2-7, the V gene TRBV5-1; unclear D gene. CDR1 is SGHRS, CDR2 YFSETQ, per germline. CDR3 size: 15 residues. The ends were cut back, 4 bases at V and 3 bases at J, with 17 bases in the middle. The CDR3 is CASSQYPEPIYEQYF. In DNA, the CDR3 is TGCGCCAGCAGCCAGTATCCAGAACCGATCTACGAGCAGTACTTC.

This clonotype was found many times. The chain uses TRBV20-1 and TRBJ1-5; TRBD1 might be the D (5 bases). Trimming took 1 base from V and 2 from J, leaving 9 bases between them. Germline lookup yields CDR1 DFQATT and CDR2 SNEGSKA (reference sequence). CDR3 length: 14 amino acids. This CDR3 reads CSARVTGGNQPQHF. CDR3 coding DNA: TGCAGTGCTAGAGTCACAGGCGGCAATCAGCCCCAGCATTTT.